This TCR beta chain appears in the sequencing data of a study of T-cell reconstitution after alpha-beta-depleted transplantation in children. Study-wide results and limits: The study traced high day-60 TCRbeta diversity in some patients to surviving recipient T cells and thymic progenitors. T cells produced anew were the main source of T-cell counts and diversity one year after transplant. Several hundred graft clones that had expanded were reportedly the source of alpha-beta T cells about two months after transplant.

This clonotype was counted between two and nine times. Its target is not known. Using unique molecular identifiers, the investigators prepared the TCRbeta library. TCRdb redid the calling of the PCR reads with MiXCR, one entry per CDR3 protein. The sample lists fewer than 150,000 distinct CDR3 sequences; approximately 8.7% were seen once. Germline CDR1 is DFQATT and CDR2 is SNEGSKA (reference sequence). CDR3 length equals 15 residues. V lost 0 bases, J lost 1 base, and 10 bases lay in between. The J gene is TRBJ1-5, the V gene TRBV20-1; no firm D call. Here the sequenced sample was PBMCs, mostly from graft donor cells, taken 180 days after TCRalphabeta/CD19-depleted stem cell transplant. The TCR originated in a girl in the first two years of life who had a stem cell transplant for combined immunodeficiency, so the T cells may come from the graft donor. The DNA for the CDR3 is TGCAGTGCTAGAGATCGTCGAGGCAGCAATCAGCCCCAGCATTTT. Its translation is CSARDRRGSNQPQHF.